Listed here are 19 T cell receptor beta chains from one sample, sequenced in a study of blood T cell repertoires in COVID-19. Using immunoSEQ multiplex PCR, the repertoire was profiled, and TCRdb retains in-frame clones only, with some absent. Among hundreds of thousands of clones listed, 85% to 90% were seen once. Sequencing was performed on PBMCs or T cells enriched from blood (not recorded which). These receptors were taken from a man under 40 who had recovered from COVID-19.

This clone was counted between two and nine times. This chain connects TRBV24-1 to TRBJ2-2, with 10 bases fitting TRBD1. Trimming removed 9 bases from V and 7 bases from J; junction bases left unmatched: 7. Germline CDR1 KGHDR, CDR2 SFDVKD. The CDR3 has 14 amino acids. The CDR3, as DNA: TGTGCCACCTCCGGGACAGGGGCGATCGGGGAGCTGTTTTTT. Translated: CATSGTGAIGELFF.

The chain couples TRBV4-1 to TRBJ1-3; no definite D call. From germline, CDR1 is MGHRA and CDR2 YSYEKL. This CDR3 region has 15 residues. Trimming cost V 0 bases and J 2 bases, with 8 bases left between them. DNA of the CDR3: TGCGCCAGCAGCCAAGACGGACTCCCTGGAAACACCATATATTTT. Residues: CASSQDGLPGNTIYF.

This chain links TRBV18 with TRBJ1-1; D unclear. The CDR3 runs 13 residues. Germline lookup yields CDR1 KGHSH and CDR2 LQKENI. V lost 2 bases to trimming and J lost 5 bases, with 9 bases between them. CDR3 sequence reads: CASSPIRWTEAFF. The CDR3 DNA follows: TGTGCCAGCTCACCAATTCGGTGGACTGAAGCTTTCTTT. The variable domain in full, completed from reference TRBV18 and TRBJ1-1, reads NAGVMQNPRHLVRRRGQEARLRCSPMKGHSHVYWYRQLPEEGLKFMVYLQKENIIDESGMPKERFSAEFPKEGPSILRIQQVVRGDSAAYFCASSPIRWTEAFFGQGTRLTVV.

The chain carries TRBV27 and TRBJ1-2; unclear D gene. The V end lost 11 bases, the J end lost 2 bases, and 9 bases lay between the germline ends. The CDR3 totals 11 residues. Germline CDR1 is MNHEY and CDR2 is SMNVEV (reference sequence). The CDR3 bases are TGTGCCGTCCGTGAGAACTATGGCTACACCTTC. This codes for CAVRENYGYTF.

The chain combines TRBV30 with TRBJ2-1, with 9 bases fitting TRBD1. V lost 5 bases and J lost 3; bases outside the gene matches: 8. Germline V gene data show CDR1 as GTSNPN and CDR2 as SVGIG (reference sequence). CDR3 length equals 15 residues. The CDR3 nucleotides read TGTGCCTGGGGTCGGGGGACAGGGAACTACAATGAGCAGTTCTTC. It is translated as CAWGRGTGNYNEQFF. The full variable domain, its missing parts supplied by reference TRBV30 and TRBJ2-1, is SQTIHQWPATLVQPVGSPLSLECTVEGTSNPNLYWYRQAAGRGLQLLFYSVGIGQISSEVPQNLSASRPQDRQFILSSKKLLLSDSGFYLCAWGRGTGNYNEQFFGPGTRLTVL.

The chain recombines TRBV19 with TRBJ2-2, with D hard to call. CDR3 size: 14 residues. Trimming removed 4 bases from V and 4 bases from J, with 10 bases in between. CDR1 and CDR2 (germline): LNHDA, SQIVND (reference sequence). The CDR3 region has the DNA TGTGCCAGTAGTAGCCTTAGGAGCACCGGGGAGCTGTTTTTT. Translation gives CASSSLRSTGELFF. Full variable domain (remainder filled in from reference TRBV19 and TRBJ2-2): DGGITQSPKYLFRKEGQNVTLSCEQNLNHDAMYWYRQDPGQGLRLIYYSQIVNDFQKGDIAEGYSVSREKKESFPLTVTSAQKNPTAFYLCASSSLRSTGELFFGEGSRLTVL.

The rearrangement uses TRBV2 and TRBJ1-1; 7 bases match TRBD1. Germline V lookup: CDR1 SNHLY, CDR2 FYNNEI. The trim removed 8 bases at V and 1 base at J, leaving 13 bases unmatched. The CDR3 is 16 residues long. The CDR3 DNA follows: TGTGCCAGCCGGGGACAGCCCCGTTACGGGAACACTGAAGCTTTCTTT. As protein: CASRGQPRYGNTEAFF.

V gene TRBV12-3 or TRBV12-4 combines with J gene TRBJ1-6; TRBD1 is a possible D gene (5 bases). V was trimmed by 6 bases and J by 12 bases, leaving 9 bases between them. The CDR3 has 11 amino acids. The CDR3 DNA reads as TGTGCCAGCAGGGGAAGGGGACCCCTCCACTTT. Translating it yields CASRGRGPLHF.

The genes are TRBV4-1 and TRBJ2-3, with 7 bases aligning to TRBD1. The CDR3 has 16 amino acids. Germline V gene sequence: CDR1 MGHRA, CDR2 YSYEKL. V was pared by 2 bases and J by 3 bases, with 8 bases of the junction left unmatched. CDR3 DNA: TGCGCCAGCAGCCAATTAAGGGGGCTTTGGACAGATACGCAGTATTTT. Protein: CASSQLRGLWTDTQYF.

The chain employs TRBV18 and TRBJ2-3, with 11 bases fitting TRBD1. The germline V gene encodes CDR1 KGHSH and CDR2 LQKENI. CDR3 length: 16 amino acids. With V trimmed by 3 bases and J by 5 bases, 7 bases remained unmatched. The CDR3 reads CASSPWTGGEGDTQYF. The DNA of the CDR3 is TGTGCCAGCTCACCTTGGACAGGGGGCGAAGGAGATACGCAGTATTTT.

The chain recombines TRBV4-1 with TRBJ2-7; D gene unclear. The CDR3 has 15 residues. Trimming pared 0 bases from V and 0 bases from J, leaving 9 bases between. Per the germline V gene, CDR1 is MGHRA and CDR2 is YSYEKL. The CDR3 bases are TGCGCCAGCAGCCAAGATAAACTGAACTCCTACGAGCAGTACTTC. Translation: CASSQDKLNSYEQYF.

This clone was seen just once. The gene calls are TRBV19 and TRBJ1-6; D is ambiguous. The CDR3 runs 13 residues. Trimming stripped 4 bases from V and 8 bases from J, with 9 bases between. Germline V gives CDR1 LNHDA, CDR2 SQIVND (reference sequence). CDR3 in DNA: TGTGCCAGTAGTAGAACGGAGGATTCACCCCTCCACTTT. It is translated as CASSRTEDSPLHF.

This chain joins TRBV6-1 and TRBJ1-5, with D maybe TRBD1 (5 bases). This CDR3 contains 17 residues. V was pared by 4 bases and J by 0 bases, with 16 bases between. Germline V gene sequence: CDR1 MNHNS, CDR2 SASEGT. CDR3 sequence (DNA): TGTGCCAGCAGTGGGCCAGGGTCCTCGTATAGCAATCAGCCCCAGCATTTT. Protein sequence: CASSGPGSSYSNQPQHF.

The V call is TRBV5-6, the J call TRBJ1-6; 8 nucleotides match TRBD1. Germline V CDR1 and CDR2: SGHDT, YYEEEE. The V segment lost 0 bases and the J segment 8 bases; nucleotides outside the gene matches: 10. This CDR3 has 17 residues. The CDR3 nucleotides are TGTGCCAGCAGCTTGGACAGGGGGGCTTGGTCCTATTCACCCCTCCACTTT. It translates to CASSLDRGAWSYSPLHF.

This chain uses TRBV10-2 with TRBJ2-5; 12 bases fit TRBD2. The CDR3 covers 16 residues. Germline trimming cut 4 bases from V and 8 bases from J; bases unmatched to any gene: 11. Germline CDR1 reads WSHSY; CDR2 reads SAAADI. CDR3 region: CASSVTSGRPQGTQYF. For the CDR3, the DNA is TGCGCCAGCAGTGTCACTAGCGGGAGGCCTCAGGGAACCCAGTACTTC.

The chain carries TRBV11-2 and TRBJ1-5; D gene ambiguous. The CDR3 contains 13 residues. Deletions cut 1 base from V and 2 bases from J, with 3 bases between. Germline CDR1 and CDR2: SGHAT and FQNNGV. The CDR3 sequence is CASSLAGNQPQHF. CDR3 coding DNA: TGTGCCAGCAGCTTAGCCGGCAATCAGCCCCAGCATTTT.

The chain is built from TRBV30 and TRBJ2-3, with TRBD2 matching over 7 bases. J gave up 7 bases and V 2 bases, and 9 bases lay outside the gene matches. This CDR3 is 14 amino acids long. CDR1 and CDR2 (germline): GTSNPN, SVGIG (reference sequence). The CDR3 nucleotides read TGTGCCTGGAGTCTGGGGGGGAGTAGGAATACGCAGTATTTT. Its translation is CAWSLGGSRNTQYF.

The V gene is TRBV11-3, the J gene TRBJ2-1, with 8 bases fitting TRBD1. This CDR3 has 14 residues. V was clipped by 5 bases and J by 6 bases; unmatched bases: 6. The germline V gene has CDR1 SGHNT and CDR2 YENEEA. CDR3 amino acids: CASSQDRVGNEQFF. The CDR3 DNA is TGTGCCAGCAGCCAGGACAGGGTTGGCAATGAGCAGTTCTTC.

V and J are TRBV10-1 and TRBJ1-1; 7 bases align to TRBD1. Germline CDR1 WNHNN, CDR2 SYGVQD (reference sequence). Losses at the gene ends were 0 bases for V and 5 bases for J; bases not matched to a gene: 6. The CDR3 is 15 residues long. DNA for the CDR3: TGCGCCAGCAGTGAGTCCCCGACAGGGTATACTGAAGCTTTCTTT. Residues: CASSESPTGYTEAFF.